This TCR beta chain comes out of a study of T cell responses to AZD1222 COVID-19 vaccine. Study-wide results and caveats: Nearly half of spike-specific TCRs reportedly target unmutated variant regions. Once two AZD1222 doses were given, Spike-specific TCR breadth and depth went up.

With V trimmed by 11 bases and J by 3 bases, 25 bases remained unmatched. The length of the CDR3 is 19 residues. The germline V gene encodes CDR1 WSHSY and CDR2 SAAADI. The table came from immunoSEQ multiplex PCR; TCRdb's copy has only in-frame clones and leaves some out. This table holds some 99,000 clones, around 84% found once. In the case of this clone: Its antigen is currently unknown.

The chain employs TRBV10-2 and TRBJ1-5; 7 positions agree with TRBD1. Sequenced here: peripheral blood, sampled 28 days after the second AZD1222 dose. The sequence was collected from an adult who received the AZD1222 COVID-19 vaccine. CDR3 nucleotide sequence: TGCGCCGCAACGAGCATATTTACGAAAGGGACAGCGAACAATCAGCCCCAGCATTTT. Amino acid sequence: CAATSIFTKGTANNQPQHF.